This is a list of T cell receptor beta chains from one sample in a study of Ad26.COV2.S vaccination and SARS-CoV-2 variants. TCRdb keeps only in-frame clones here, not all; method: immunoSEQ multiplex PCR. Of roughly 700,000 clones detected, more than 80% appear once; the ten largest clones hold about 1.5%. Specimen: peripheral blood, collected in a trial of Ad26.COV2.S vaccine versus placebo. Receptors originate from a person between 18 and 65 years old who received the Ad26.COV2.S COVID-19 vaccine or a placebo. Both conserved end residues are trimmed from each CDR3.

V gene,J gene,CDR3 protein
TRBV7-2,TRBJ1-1,ASSLETAMNTEAF
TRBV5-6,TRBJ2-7,ASSLDPGQGIYEQY
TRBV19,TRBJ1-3,ASKGITSGNTIY
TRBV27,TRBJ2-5,ASGGTQETQY
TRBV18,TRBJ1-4,ASSPQLSTNEKLF
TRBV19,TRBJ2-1,ASCQPSASGGEQF
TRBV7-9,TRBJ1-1,ASSLQGRAEAF
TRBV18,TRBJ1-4,ASSPLRSPGGDEKLF
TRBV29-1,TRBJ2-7,SVATSGEQY
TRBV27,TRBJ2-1,ASAPEGGGNYNEQF
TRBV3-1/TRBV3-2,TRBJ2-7,ASSQDGTSGRSEQY
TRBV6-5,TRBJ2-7,ASRAGTGAYEQY
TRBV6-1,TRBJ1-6,ASSDQTGTGSSPLH
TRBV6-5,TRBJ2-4,ATALDSAKNIQY
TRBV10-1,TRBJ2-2,ASSGGTDRTGELF
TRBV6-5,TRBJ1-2,ASKDRGTFGHGYT
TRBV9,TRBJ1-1,ASSVVGGWGTEAF
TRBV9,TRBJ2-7,ASSVDAGLAASEQY
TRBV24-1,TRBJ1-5,ATSEAFGQPQH
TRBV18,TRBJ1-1,ASSQTGYTEAF
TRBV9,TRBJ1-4,ASSGPGTRGEKLF
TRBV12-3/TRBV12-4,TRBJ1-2,ASRTPRSGYT
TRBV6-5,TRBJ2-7,ASSFQSGLIYEQY
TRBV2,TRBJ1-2,AGGLETARGYT
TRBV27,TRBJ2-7,ASSLRATGTGNQEQY
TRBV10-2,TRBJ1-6,ASSETRAGSPLH
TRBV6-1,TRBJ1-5,ASSDHPPTGNQPQH
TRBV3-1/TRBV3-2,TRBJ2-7,ASSQRYEQY
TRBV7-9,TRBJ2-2,ASSLSVGELF
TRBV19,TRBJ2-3,ASTRTGFTDTQY
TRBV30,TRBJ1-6,AWSGPAGVYNSPLH
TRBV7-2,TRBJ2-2,ASSLVLPGTGELF
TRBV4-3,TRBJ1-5,ASSQGYLRGRVTQPQH
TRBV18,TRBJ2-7,ASSPLGGSSSYEQY
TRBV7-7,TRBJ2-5,ASSLGTSGRETQY
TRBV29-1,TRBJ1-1,SGSMGGIITEAF
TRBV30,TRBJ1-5,AWSRGNQPQH